This T cell receptor beta chain was recovered during a study of shared clonotypes between healthy human individuals (dated by TCRdb to the early 2020s). Broadly, across the study: The cohort included three men and a couple of women between 18 and 49 years of age. Per donor, leukapheresis produced somewhere between about 0.9 and 9.5 billion PBMCs. To estimate repertoire size and how much clonotype sharing occurs between individuals, the study deeply sequenced the blood TCR repertoires of five healthy adults. Per donor, three plates each were used for CD4 naive and CD4 memory, two for CD8 naive, and one for CD8 memory. Different laboratories and diverse techniques were used to prepare libraries and sequence TCR repertoires, to increase sequencing depth and limit assay-specific biases. What the study reported, not specific to this receptor: Higher generation probabilities were observed for clonotypes shared by all four sorted-subset donors than for non-shared clonotypes. The small number of donors limited the genetic and exposure-history diversity represented. Sampling was limited to blood, and TCR repertoires in tissue likely differ from TCR repertoires in blood. Sharing across a few donors was observed for approximately 5% of naive CD4, under 4% of naive CD8, over 2% of memory CD4, and around 0.4% of memory CD8 clonotypes. Pairwise subsampling indicated that sequencing depth was expected to affect the degree of clonotype sharing among donors. Larger estimated clonotype richness was generally found for naive subsets than for memory subsets. Incomplete sequencing was indicated by rarefaction of sorted-subset datasets, despite the large sequencing depth.

Worth noting for this clone: The antigen it recognizes is unknown. There are no base qualities to consult, and no much larger clone falls within one base.

Donors were healthy HIV-negative adults with no recently reported acute infections or vaccinations. Every donor was a Caucasian adult living in Nashville, Tennessee, USA. CD4+ T cells were enriched by magnetic negative selection, after which naive cells were positively selected on CD45RA and the negative fraction was taken as the memory subset. After blood collection by leukapheresis, PBMCs were isolated using Ficoll-Histopaque density gradient centrifugation and then cryopreserved in the vapor phase of liquid nitrogen. Purity and quantity of every magnetically sorted T cell population were checked by analytical flow cytometry. Genomic DNA was isolated from every sorted fraction and measured by UV absorbance on a Nanodrop 2000c. Using the deep immunoSEQ assay, TCR CDR3 regions were amplified from genomic DNA by multiplex PCR. Extracted genomic DNA from each cell subset was spread evenly across all wells of several immunoSEQ 96-well plates, with each plate serving as a replicate. For sorted subsets, each replicate PCR was loaded with 200 ng genomic DNA, equivalent to approximately 27,000 T cell genomes. Purified libraries were measured with a Qubit 3.0 fluorometer, size-checked on a Bioanalyzer 2100, and measured again with the KAPA Library Quantification kit. Each immunoSEQ 96-well plate was sequenced on its own single-read 150-cycle Illumina NextSeq 550 flow cell. The original pipeline was this. Because the immunoSEQ output included only junctional sequences and no quality scores, the filtering could not be the same as the filtering used for full-length reads. Sequences were annotated with PyIR, a Python wrapper for IgBLAST v1.9, using IMGT germline references to assign V/J genes and CDR3. Reads with weak V/J assignments (E-value above 1e-6), missing CDR3, stop codons, out-of-frame junctions, or ambiguous translated residues were removed. V3J clonotypes were defined as sequences sharing the same inferred V gene, J gene, and CDR3 amino acid sequence. The percentage overlap between two repertoires was calculated by dividing the number of shared unique clonotypes by the size of the smaller repertoire. Three approaches were used to assess repertoire richness: RTK rarefaction, the Chao1 estimator, and Recon v2.1 estimates of unobserved clonotypes. For all TCRbeta clonotypes obtained by the gDNA method from a few donors, generation probabilities were computed with OLGA. What TCRdb holds here is the immuneACCESS table cut down to in-frame rearrangements. Part of the clones is not present; checked against another copy, under half of the missing clones reflect an unresolved V gene, and the others are unexplained. V, J and clone size derive from that table, while D and trimming were established from the DNA sequence. A total of hundreds of thousands of clones appear in this sample, around 73% of them only once. The ten top clones hold about 1.8% of the sample.

Based on the germline V gene (reference sequence), the CDR1 and CDR2 sequences are MNHNY and SVGAGI. There are 15 amino acids in the CDR3, from cysteine to phenylalanine inclusive. This entry keeps only the CDR3 DNA: 45 bases, framed from base 1. V is clipped by 6 bases and J by 4 bases, and the sequence between their germline boundaries is 19 bases long. The sequence is built from TRBV6-6 and TRBJ2-7; the D gene cannot be named for sure. This TCR was sampled from a woman aged 25 to 39 in good health. The specimen sequenced was memory CD4+ T cells sorted from blood. The sample's cell subset or site label is to be understood as: CD45RA-negative fraction. The CDR3 is CASSPPGGGRYEQYF. The DNA reads TGTGCCAGCAGCCCCCCGGGCGGTGGAAGGTACGAGCAGTACTTC.